These 15 T cell receptor beta chains originate from one sample sequenced in a study of blood T cell repertoires in COVID-19. Generated by immunoSEQ multiplex PCR, the TCRdb table keeps only in-frame clones and is missing some. This table has around 160,000 clones, approximately 87% appearing once. The sample taken for sequencing was PBMCs or T cells enriched from blood (not recorded which). The receptors stem from a woman in her 30s with acute COVID-19.

This chain uses TRBV28 with TRBJ1-2; D remains ambiguous. The CDR3 loop spans 16 amino acids. V was shortened by 3 bases and J by 4 bases, with 18 bases between the two germline ends. Germline V lookup: CDR1 MDHEN, CDR2 SYDVKM. CDR3 DNA: TGTGCCAGCAGTTTTTTCGGAGCAGGAGGGTCCTATGGCTACACCTTC. Its translation: CASSFFGAGGSYGYTF.

This clone has only one observation. The rearrangement uses TRBV19 and TRBJ1-1, with TRBD1 as a possible D gene (5 bases). Germline V gives CDR1 LNHDA, CDR2 SQIVND (reference sequence). The CDR3 contains 13 residues. V was shortened by 1 base and J by 5 bases, with 8 bases between the two germline ends. DNA of the CDR3: TGTGCCAGTAGTATAGTCGGGGGTACTGAAGCTTTCTTT. As protein: CASSIVGGTEAFF.

The genes are TRBV14 and TRBJ1-2; 8 bases match TRBD1. V trimming: 10 bases; J trimming: 7 bases; junction bases outside the gene matches: 8. The germline V gene has CDR1 SGHDN and CDR2 FVKESK. The length of the CDR3 is 12 residues. The CDR3 protein is CATGTGEFGYTF. The CDR3 nucleotides read TGTGCCACCGGGACAGGAGAGTTTGGCTACACCTTC.

This clone was seen a few times. The chain's CDR3 is CATASGSVTDTQYF. The CDR3 DNA is TGTGCCACCGCTAGCGGGAGTGTAACAGATACGCAGTATTTT. The gene calls are TRBV10-3 and TRBJ2-3; 10 nucleotides line up with TRBD2. Germline lookup yields CDR1 ENHRY and CDR2 SYGVKD. The CDR3 extends over 14 amino acids. Losses at the gene ends were 10 bases for V and 3 bases for J; bases not matched to a gene: 7.

This chain uses TRBV7-9 with TRBJ2-7; D gene uncertain. CDR3 length: 12 residues. The ends were cut back, 1 base at V and 7 bases at J, with 8 bases in the middle. The V gene's germline CDR1 is SEHNR and CDR2 FQNEAQ (reference sequence). CDR3 in DNA: TGTGCCAGCAGCTTAGTTCCCGGGGAGCAGTACTTC. Translation: CASSLVPGEQYF.

The table lists this clone with a count of one. The chain has TRBV10-3 and TRBJ1-5; D remains ambiguous. The CDR3 runs 13 residues. V shed 5 bases and J shed 4 bases, with 9 bases lying between them. Germline CDR1 reads ENHRY; CDR2 reads SYGVKD. The CDR3 DNA reads TGTGCCATCAGTAATGGAGAGAATCAGCCCCAGCATTTT. Its translation: CAISNGENQPQHF.

This clone was seen more than once but under ten times. The rearrangement links TRBV25-1 to TRBJ2-7, with TRBD1 as a possible D gene (5 bases). In germline, CDR1 is MGHDK, CDR2 SYGVNS. The V and J ends lost 3 bases and 2 bases respectively, with 11 bases between them. The CDR3 runs 14 residues. CDR3 in amino acids: CASSDVKGTYEQYF. Here the CDR3 DNA reads TGTGCCAGCAGTGACGTTAAGGGGACCTACGAGCAGTACTTC.

V gene TRBV4-3 combines with J gene TRBJ2-3; 7 bases line up with TRBD2. Germline trimming cut 4 bases from V and 0 bases from J; bases unmatched to any gene: 19. Germline V gene sequence: CDR1 LGHNA, CDR2 YSLEER. The CDR3 is 20 residues long. This CDR3 reads CASSLRAHASGLSSTDTQYF. CDR3 sequence (DNA): TGCGCCAGCAGCCTCCGGGCGCACGCTAGCGGACTATCTAGCACAGATACGCAGTATTTT.

This chain joins TRBV5-8 and TRBJ2-1; TRBD2 matches at 10 bases. The J segment lost 0 bases and the V segment lost 0 bases, leaving 6 bases of the junction unmatched. Per germline, CDR1 SGHTS and CDR2 YDEGEE. CDR3 length: 18 residues. CDR3 nucleotides: TGTGCCAGCAGCTTGGTACTAGCGGGATGGAGCTCCTACAATGAGCAGTTCTTC. This gives the protein CASSLVLAGWSSYNEQFF.

J is TRBJ1-1 and V is TRBV6-5; D is possibly TRBD1 (5 bases). The CDR3 loop spans 15 amino acids. Trimming cost V 5 bases and J 6 bases, with 19 bases left between them. In germline, CDR1 is MNHEY, CDR2 SVGAGI. CDR3 DNA sequence: TGTGCCAGCAGTAGAGAACAGGTGATGATGGCTGAAGCTTTCTTT. Protein: CASSREQVMMAEAFF.

This chain connects TRBV19 to TRBJ1-2, with 8 bases that match TRBD1. V dropped 3 bases and J dropped 8; count of bases not matched to a gene: 5. The CDR3 loop spans 13 amino acids. The germline V gene has CDR1 LNHDA and CDR2 SQIVND (reference sequence). The CDR3: CASSISGGAGYTF. In nucleotides, the CDR3 is TGTGCCAGTAGTATTTCAGGGGGCGCGGGCTACACCTTC. Filled out from reference TRBV19 and TRBJ1-2, the complete variable domain reads DGGITQSPKYLFRKEGQNVTLSCEQNLNHDAMYWYRQDPGQGLRLIYYSQIVNDFQKGDIAEGYSVSREKKESFPLTVTSAQKNPTAFYLCASSISGGAGYTFGSGTRLTVV.

CDR3 DNA: TGTGCCAGCAGCTCGGTAGGGACCGGGGGGACCGGGGAGCTGTTTTTT. Its translation is CASSSVGTGGTGELFF. The rearrangement uses TRBV7-3 and TRBJ2-2; 7 nucleotides match TRBD2. The CDR3 is made up of 16 amino acids. Germline V gene sequence: CDR1 SGHTA, CDR2 FQGTGA. J was trimmed by 5 bases and V by 4 bases; bases with no gene match: 10.

The chain recombines TRBV27 with TRBJ2-7; tentatively, D is TRBD1 (6 bases). Germline CDR1 reads MNHEY; CDR2 reads SMNVEV (reference sequence). The CDR3 spans 15 residues. Between the trimmed V and J ends, which lost 8 bases and 2 bases, there was a span of 19 bases. CDR3 in DNA: TGTGCCAGCGCGTCCGCCGGGACAAGCACCTACGAGCAGTACTTC. Translated: CASASAGTSTYEQYF.

The rearrangement uses TRBV29-1 and TRBJ2-1; no clear D gene. Germline lookup yields CDR1 SQVTM and CDR2 ANQGSEA. V was trimmed by 0 bases and J by 9 bases, leaving 9 bases between them. The CDR3 has 12 amino acids. The CDR3 DNA reads TGCAGCGTTGAAGAAACATCGGGTGAGCAGTTCTTC. This sequence encodes CSVEETSGEQFF.

This clone is a singleton in its sample. The chain recombines TRBV27 with TRBJ1-1, with TRBD1 as a possible D gene (6 bases). CDR3 length: 16 amino acids. Per germline, CDR1 MNHEY and CDR2 SMNVEV (reference sequence). V lost 0 bases to trimming and J lost 1 base, with 12 bases between them. The DNA for the CDR3 is TGTGCCAGCAGTTTATCCCTGCGACAGGAGAACACTGAAGCTTTCTTT. This encodes CASSLSLRQENTEAFF.